This T cell receptor (beta chain) was recorded in a study of T cells after yellow fever vaccination. Study-wide results and limits: Although the secondary response was weaker, it peaked faster, at day 5 versus 15. A large majority of primary-vaccination clones showed up again after the booster (roughly 96% CD4, approximately 90% CD8). One caveat is that FACS-sorted repertoires could contain abundant clonotypes contaminating from the bulk population.

Comment on this clonotype: Its antigen is undetermined.

From germline, CDR1 is MNHEY and CDR2 SMNVEV (reference sequence). The CDR3 is 15 residues long. The V end lost 7 bases, the J end lost 5 bases, and 18 bases lay between the germline ends. Generation of TCR cDNA used 5'RACE template switching (which added a universal primer site and UMIs). TCRdb re-analysed the 5' RACE reads in MiXCR, keeping a single row per CDR3 protein. The sample has about 340,000 distinct CDR3 sequences; 12% are singletons. The sample in question was CD4+ T cells sorted from PBMCs, obtained 15 days after the yellow fever booster vaccination. The chain joins TRBV27 to TRBJ2-1, with D possibly being TRBD2 (6 bases). The receptor comes from a man in his late teens or twenties who received the YFV17D yellow fever vaccine. CDR3 in DNA: TGTGCCAGCATGTTGGGACTCACCCTGAACAATGAGCAGTTCTTC. Protein product: CASMLGLTLNNEQFF.